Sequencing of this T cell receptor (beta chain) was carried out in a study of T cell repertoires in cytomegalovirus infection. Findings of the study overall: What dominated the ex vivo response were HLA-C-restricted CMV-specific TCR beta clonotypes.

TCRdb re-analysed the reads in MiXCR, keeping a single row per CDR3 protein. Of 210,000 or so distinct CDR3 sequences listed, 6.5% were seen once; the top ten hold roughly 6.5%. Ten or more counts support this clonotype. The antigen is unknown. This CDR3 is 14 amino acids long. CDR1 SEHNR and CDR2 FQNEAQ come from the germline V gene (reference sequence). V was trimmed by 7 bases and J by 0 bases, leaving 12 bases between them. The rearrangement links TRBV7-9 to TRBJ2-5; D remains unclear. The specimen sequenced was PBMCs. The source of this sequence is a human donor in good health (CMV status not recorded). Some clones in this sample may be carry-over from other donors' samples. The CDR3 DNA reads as TGTGCCAGCATCCTAGGAGAGTACCAAGAGACCCAGTACTTC. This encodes CASILGEYQETQYF.